This T cell receptor (beta chain) emerged from a study of spatial heterogeneity in lung cancer. Study in general: Mean representation of each unique TCR and UMI combination in the raw reads exceeded 8.5 occurrences.

This CDR3 has 16 amino acids. Germline V CDR1 and CDR2: SGHNT, YENEEA. V dropped 1 base and J dropped 2; count of bases not matched to a gene: 6. TCRdb reprocessed the 5' RACE reads with MiXCR, giving one entry per CDR3 protein. The profile shows 40,000 or so distinct CDR3 sequences, 7.5% of them singletons. As for time point: sample taken at primary tumor resection. The donor population consisted of about 75 patients with untreated, early-stage non-small cell lung cancer. This clonotype showed up many times. The TCR comes from a male donor with early-stage non-small cell lung cancer. The material was PBMCs, obtained at surgery. The chain recombines TRBV11-3 with TRBJ2-3, with TRBD2 matching 7 bases. The CDR3 is CASSLVRGEPTDTQYF. CDR3 nucleotides: TGTGCCAGCAGCTTAGTTCGGGGGGAGCCCACAGATACGCAGTATTTT.